Shown below are 20 T cell receptor beta chains from a single sample sequenced in a study of T cell responses to AZD1222 COVID-19 vaccine. Method: immunoSEQ multiplex PCR; TCRdb's copy keeps in-frame clones and lacks some. The sample lists over 100,000 clones, around 94% seen once, with 1.5% to 2% in the top ten. This sample comprised peripheral blood, obtained on day 0 of AZD1222 vaccination. Receptors originate from an adult in good health.

The J gene is TRBJ2-7, the V gene TRBV7-2, with 14 bases identical to TRBD2. Trimming cost V 1 base and J 4 bases; bases outside gene matches: 3. This CDR3 contains 16 residues. CDR1 SGHTA and CDR2 FQGNSA come from the germline V gene. The CDR3 DNA reads TGTGCCAGCAGCTTAGTAGGGACTAGCGGGGGTTACGAGCAGTACGTC. Its translation is CASSLVGTSGGYEQYV.

The chain links TRBV4-1 to TRBJ1-5; D unclear. V was shortened by 3 bases and J by 4 bases, with 7 bases between the two germline ends. Germline CDR1 MGHRA, CDR2 YSYEKL. The CDR3 covers 13 residues. The CDR3 region has the DNA TGCGCCAGCAGCCAGGAGAGAAATCAGCCCCAGCATTTT. Its translation: CASSQERNQPQHF.

V usage is TRBV18 and J usage is TRBJ2-7, with a possible D match to TRBD1 (6 bases). The V gene's germline CDR1 is KGHSH and CDR2 LQKENI. V gave up 3 bases and J gave up 7 bases, with 13 bases separating them. There are 13 residues in the CDR3. The CDR3 here is CASSPGQWREQYF. CDR3 nucleotides: TGTGCCAGCTCACCGGGACAATGGCGGGAGCAGTACTTC.

V is TRBV6-5 and J is TRBJ1-5; TRBD1 matches at 8 bases. Losses at the gene ends were 6 bases for V and 5 bases for J; bases not matched to a gene: 9. CDR1 MNHEY and CDR2 SVGAGI come from the germline V gene. This CDR3 spans 15 amino acids. CDR3 in amino acids: CASSTDRGEYQPQHF. The CDR3 bases are TGTGCCAGCAGCACCGACAGGGGAGAATATCAGCCCCAGCATTTT.

This clone was detected once. The chain is built from TRBV9 and TRBJ2-3, with TRBD2 matching 12 bases. The CDR3 loop spans 18 amino acids. The germline CDR1 and CDR2 sequences are SGDLS and YYNGEE. With 4 bases clipped from V and 5 bases from J, the junction kept 14 bases outside the gene matches. CDR3 nucleotides: TGTGCCAGCAGCCCACGGACGCTAGCGGGAGGGCCGGGAGATACGCAGTATTTT. Translating gives CASSPRTLAGGPGDTQYF.

The chain is built from TRBV3-1 (or the pseudogene TRBV3-2) and TRBJ2-2; 10 bases fit TRBD1. CDR1 and CDR2 from the germline V gene are LGHDT and YNNKEL (reference sequence). J was trimmed by 5 bases and V by 4 bases; bases with no gene match: 4. The CDR3 has 15 residues. The CDR3 here is CASSLPGQGTGELFF. The DNA of the CDR3 is TGTGCCAGCAGCCTACCGGGACAGGGGACCGGGGAGCTGTTTTTT.

This clone was detected only a few times. This chain connects TRBV5-1 to TRBJ2-7; D ambiguous. The germline CDR1 and CDR2 sequences are SGHRS and YFSETQ. There are 14 residues in the CDR3. Trimming shortened V by 0 bases and J by 2 bases, and 9 bases separated the two germline ends. The CDR3 region is CASSLDRVAYEQYF. Here the CDR3 DNA reads TGCGCCAGCAGCTTGGATAGGGTTGCCTACGAGCAGTACTTC.

J is TRBJ1-2 and V is TRBV7-3, with 12 bases lining up with TRBD1. V shed 5 bases, J shed 6 bases, and the junction held 4 bases outside the gene matches. Per germline, CDR1 SGHTA and CDR2 FQGTGA. The CDR3 consists of 14 residues. Here the CDR3 DNA reads TGTGCCAGCAGCACCGGGACAGGGGGCGATGGCTACACCTTC. Amino acid sequence: CASSTGTGGDGYTF.

The chain combines TRBV7-2 with TRBJ1-1; no definite D call. The CDR3 spans 14 residues. Trimming took 7 bases from V and 1 from J, leaving 13 bases between them. Germline-derived CDR1 and CDR2 are SGHTA and FQGNSA. This CDR3 is CASTPPIENTEAFF. The CDR3 coding sequence is TGTGCCAGCACCCCGCCGATCGAGAACACTGAAGCTTTCTTT.

The chain recombines TRBV19 with TRBJ1-4; D is perhaps TRBD1 (6 bases). CDR1 and CDR2 (germline): LNHDA, SQIVND (reference sequence). The CDR3 covers 13 residues. Trimming left V 7 bases short and J 8 bases short, with 14 bases between. CDR3 residues: CASKRGSNEKLFF. The CDR3 coding sequence is TGTGCCAGTAAAAGGGGGAGTAACGAAAAACTGTTTTTT.

The chain combines TRBV5-1 with TRBJ1-1, with D unclear. CDR3 length: 15 residues. V lost 4 bases, J lost 1 base, and 14 bases lay in between. The V gene's germline CDR1 is SGHRS and CDR2 YFSETQ. The CDR3 here is CASSVLGSWNTEAFF. As DNA, the CDR3 is TGCGCCAGCAGCGTACTTGGCAGCTGGAACACTGAAGCTTTCTTT.

The gene calls are TRBV19 and TRBJ2-3, with 7 bases aligning to TRBD1. CDR3 length: 16 residues. CDR1 is LNHDA, CDR2 SQIVND, per germline (reference sequence). The ends lost 5 bases at V and 0 bases at J; junction bases unmatched: 8. The CDR3 sequence is CASSPWDSVSTDTQYF. The CDR3 DNA reads as TGTGCCAGTAGTCCCTGGGACAGCGTAAGCACAGATACGCAGTATTTT.

The sample holds one count of this clone. J is TRBJ1-3 and V is TRBV30; possible D gene TRBD1, 6 bases. The CDR3 consists of 13 residues. Germline CDR1 and CDR2: GTSNPN and SVGIG (reference sequence). Trimming took 8 bases from V and 2 from J, leaving 13 bases between them. The CDR3 reads CARAPGAGNTIYF. The CDR3 bases are TGTGCCCGAGCCCCAGGGGCTGGAAACACCATATATTTT.

The chain uses TRBV7-9 and TRBJ1-5, with TRBD1 as a possible D gene (6 bases). V was cut by 5 bases and J by 7 bases, with 9 bases left in between. The length of the CDR3 is 12 residues. CDR1 and CDR2 (germline): SEHNR, FQNEAQ (reference sequence). The CDR3 DNA reads as TGTGCCAGCAGCCAAGGGGGGCAGCCCCAGCATTTT. Translation gives CASSQGGQPQHF. The full variable domain, completed using reference TRBV7-9 and TRBJ1-5, is DTGVSQNPRHKITKRGQNVTFRCDPISEHNRLYWYRQTLGQGPEFLTYFQNEAQLEKSRLLSDRFSAERPKGSFSTLEIQRTEQGDSAMYLCASSQGGQPQHFGDGTRLSIL.

The rearrangement links TRBV7-2 to TRBJ1-2; D is possibly TRBD1 (6 bases). Germline values: CDR1 SGHTA, CDR2 FQGNSA. This CDR3 has 15 amino acids. Trimming shortened V by 3 bases and J by 4 bases, and 15 bases separated the two germline ends. CDR3 nucleotides: TGTGCCAGCAGCTTCGATAGACAGGCTCTCTATGGCTACACCTTC. Protein sequence: CASSFDRQALYGYTF. Combining the CDR3 with reference TRBV7-2 and TRBJ1-2 gives the whole variable domain GAGVSQSPSNKVTEKGKDVELRCDPISGHTALYWYRQSLGQGLEFLIYFQGNSAPDKSGLPSDRFSAERTGGSVSTLTIQRTQQEDSAVYLCASSFDRQALYGYTFGSGTRLTVV.

The chain couples TRBV3-1 (or the pseudogene TRBV3-2) to TRBJ1-2; TRBD1 aligns across 7 bases. The junction had 7 bases not matched to a gene; V was cut back by 2 bases and J by 7 bases. Germline-derived CDR1 and CDR2 are LGHDT and YNNKEL (reference sequence). This CDR3 is built from 14 residues. The CDR3, as DNA: TGTGCCAGCAGCCAAATCAGGGGGTCCATTGGCTACACCTTC. This translates into CASSQIRGSIGYTF.

The chain has TRBV28 and TRBJ2-7; possible D gene TRBD2, 7 bases. Germline lookup yields CDR1 MDHEN and CDR2 SYDVKM. The CDR3 is 15 residues long. The V and J ends lost 5 bases and 11 bases respectively, with 25 bases between them. This chain's CDR3 is CASSPPGGRPHPEYV. Written as DNA, the CDR3 is TGTGCCAGCAGTCCGCCGGGGGGCCGTCCTCACCCAGAGTACGTC.

V gene TRBV2 combines with J gene TRBJ2-7, with TRBD2 matching 8 bases. CDR1 and CDR2 from the germline V gene are SNHLY and FYNNEI. This CDR3 has 15 residues. The V and J ends lost 4 bases and 1 base, in that order; junction bases with no gene match: 6. In DNA, the CDR3 is TGTGCCAGCAGTGGATTAGCGGGGATTTCCTACGAGCAGTACTTC. It is translated as CASSGLAGISYEQYF.

This clone was counted once. The V call is TRBV21-1, the J call TRBJ1-1; the DNA was not compared with TRBD1, the D call given in the table. TRBV21-1 is labeled a pseudogene. The CDR3 is made up of 13 amino acids. The chain's CDR3 is CASSRDRNTEAFF. CDR3 nucleotide sequence: TGTGCCAGCAGCAGGGACAGGAACACTGAAGCTTTCTTT.

This rearrangement joins TRBV5-1 to TRBJ2-1; 13 bases fit TRBD2. Trimming at V came to 3 bases and at J to 5 bases, leaving 8 bases not matched to a gene. The CDR3 loop spans 17 amino acids. The germline CDR1 and CDR2 sequences are SGHRS and YFSETQ. CDR3 amino acids: CASSSFGTSGNHNEQFF. In DNA form, the CDR3 reads TGCGCCAGCAGCTCCTTCGGGACTAGCGGGAACCACAATGAGCAGTTCTTC. Combining the CDR3 with reference TRBV5-1 and TRBJ2-1 gives the whole variable domain KAGVTQTPRYLIKTRGQQVTLSCSPISGHRSVSWYQQTPGQGLQFLFEYFSETQRNKGNFPGRFSGRQFSNSRSEMNVSTLELGDSALYLCASSSFGTSGNHNEQFFGPGTRLTVL.